This T cell receptor (beta chain) was observed in a study of blood T cells in healthy people across ages (dated by TCRdb to the mid-2010s). The study in broad terms: Template switching captured roughly one uniquely barcoded TCR beta cDNA molecule per two T cells in model experiments. To track age-related changes in TCR beta repertoire diversity, the study relied on deep sequencing normalized with unique cDNA molecular identifiers. Donors were grouped into four age groups: young (average about 15 years), middle-aged (under 40), aged (around 60) and long-lived (around 82). To avoid experimental bias, donors of different ages were randomly spread across the sequencing lanes. Two additional independent replicas of 1 million unique cDNA reads from the same blood draw were analyzed for two donors (one aged 18 to 29 and one aged 80 or older).

In regard to this clonotype: What this receptor recognizes is not known. Base qualities are missing; no much larger clone stands one base away.

What the research found in general, with its limitations: Total diversity estimates from one million sequenced T cells were considered lower bounds and underestimates. Compared with the aged group, the long-lived group had more naive CD4+ T cells, fewer expanded clones and increased TCR diversity, a pattern suggesting age selection. Donor CMV infection status was unknown, potentially confounding age-related changes in expanded clonotypes. Observed TCR beta diversity per million T cells fell roughly linearly with age, and a significant reduction was already apparent by age roughly 40. Conclusive comparison of naive and antigen-experienced compartments was prevented by the profiling of bulk unsorted PBMCs. There was a strong correlation between observed TCR beta diversity and the percentage of naive T cells measured by flow cytometry.

The germline V and J ends show losses of 6 bases and 0 bases respectively, and no gene match explains 10 bases of the junction. The CDR3 contains 17 residues, cysteine and phenylalanine counted. This entry keeps only the CDR3 DNA: 51 bases, framed from base 1. CDR1 and CDR2 are drawn from the germline V gene (reference sequence): MNHEY, SMNVEV. The approximately 41 donors, aged about 6 to 100 years, were systemically healthy Caucasian individuals from Russia. Each donor gave approximately 9.3 milliliters of peripheral blood, collected into EDTA-treated Vacutainer tubes. Ficoll-Paque density-gradient centrifugation was used to isolate PBMCs, with at least 7 million obtained per sample. Trizol reagent was used to extract total RNA from the PBMCs, yielding at least 5 micrograms per sample. The percentages of naive CD45RAhigh/CD27high T cells were determined by flow cytometry on a PBMC aliquot from every donor.

Library method: 5' RACE. Sequencing used an Illumina HiSeq 2500. A second PCR of roughly 6 to 11 cycles was run with a J-beta primer mix and a sample-barcoded 5' primer. A unique molecular identifier was introduced onto each TCR beta cDNA molecule by a template-switch 5' adaptor carrying 12 random nucleotides. Each sample yielded at least 2.5 million CDR3-containing paired-end reads. First-strand cDNA was synthesized from all RNA with the Mint cDNA synthesis kit, primed by a TRBC-specific oligonucleotide. After uracil-DNA glycosylase treatment, a first 18-cycle PCR used universal primers M1SS and BC2_uni_R on all cDNA. As for the original processing: Normalization of each sample was performed by random selection of 1 million high-quality reads, each carrying a distinct molecular identifier. Instead of being binned into consensus sequences, reads with shared molecular identifiers were discarded. MiTCR, run with a Q25 quality threshold and the strictest error-elimination algorithm, handled CDR3 identification, clonotype clustering and error correction. Lower-bound total TCR beta diversity was estimated with a nonparametric unseen species model using Euler transformation. TCRdb trimmed public reads at Q25 via fastp, called clones via MiXCR and kept in-frame beta chains. When rows share a CDR3 protein, they turn into one entry using the most common DNA and genes. What appears here as the V and J calls and clone size reflects TCRdb's work, not the paper's. Present in this sample are more than 800,000 distinct CDR3 sequences, 29% of which were seen just once. The top ten clones comprise 15% to 20% of the sample.

The chain couples TRBV27 to TRBJ1-5; the central 8 bases match TRBD1. Material: blood. The TCR was taken from a woman of 80 years or more in good health. The DNA sequence follows: TGTGCCAGCAGAGGGGACAGGAGGGGAGATAGCAATCAGCCCCAGCATTTT. It codes for CASRGDRRGDSNQPQHF.